One and the same sample provided the 23 T cell receptor beta chains below, sequenced in a study of blood T cell repertoires in COVID-19. Clones were sequenced by immunoSEQ multiplex PCR, and TCRdb holds only the in-frame ones, with some missing. The table includes about 500,000 clones, roughly 89% detected once. The sequencing input was peripheral blood. The receptor set was obtained from a man in his late teens or twenties with COVID-19, enrolled during active disease.

The gene calls are TRBV5-4 and TRBJ1-6, with 7 bases matching TRBD1. Germline V lookup: CDR1 SGHNT, CDR2 YYREEE (reference sequence). Trimming removed 4 bases from V and 7 bases from J; junction bases left unmatched: 11. This CDR3 is 16 amino acids long. This chain's CDR3 is CASSAVRGLGNSPLHF. The CDR3 nucleotides are TGTGCCAGCAGCGCCGTGAGGGGGCTGGGGAATTCACCCCTCCACTTT. Full variable domain (outside the CDR3, taken from reference TRBV5-4 and TRBJ1-6): ETGVTQSPTHLIKTRGQQVTLRCSSQSGHNTVSWYQQALGQGPQFIFQYYREEENGRGNFPPRFSGLQFPNYSSELNVNALELDDSALYLCASSAVRGLGNSPLHFGNGTRLTVT.

This chain uses TRBV6-6 with TRBJ2-2, with a tentative D call TRBD1 (6 bases). The CDR3 spans 15 residues. V was trimmed by 2 bases and J by 4 bases, leaving 11 bases between them. CDR1 and CDR2 from the germline V gene are MNHNY and SVGAGI (reference sequence). CDR3 amino acids: CASSYGQGSTGELFF. In DNA form, the CDR3 reads TGTGCCAGCAGTTACGGGCAGGGGAGCACCGGGGAGCTGTTTTTT.

V gene TRBV20-1 combines with J gene TRBJ2-5; 10 bases line up with TRBD2. The CDR3 runs 15 residues. Germline-derived CDR1 and CDR2 are DFQATT and SNEGSKA (reference sequence). V was pared by 3 bases and J by 4 bases, with 8 bases of the junction left unmatched. CDR3 coding DNA: TGCAGTGCTAGTAACAGCGGGGGGGCCGTAGAGACCCAGTACTTC. It is translated as CSASNSGGAVETQYF.

The chain is built from TRBV11-3 and TRBJ2-2; 10 bases are shared with TRBD2. V was clipped by 1 base and J by 6 bases; unmatched bases: 8. The germline V gene has CDR1 SGHNT and CDR2 YENEEA. The CDR3 extends over 17 amino acids. The CDR3 protein is CASSLASGGAVAGELFF. The CDR3 nucleotides are TGTGCCAGCAGCTTAGCAAGCGGGGGGGCCGTCGCCGGGGAGCTGTTTTTT. Full variable domain (rest looked up from reference TRBV11-3 and TRBJ2-2): EAGVVQSPRYKIIEKKQPVAFWCNPISGHNTLYWYLQNLGQGPELLIRYENEEAVDDSQLPKDRFSAERLKGVDSTLKIQPAELGDSAVYLCASSLASGGAVAGELFFGEGSRLTVL.

V and J are TRBV6-5 and TRBJ1-2, with 7 bases that match TRBD1. This CDR3 region has 16 residues. Per the germline V gene, CDR1 is MNHEY and CDR2 is SVGAGI. V was clipped by 4 bases and J by 3 bases; unmatched bases: 11. The CDR3 bases are TGTGCCAGCAGTTCAGAGGCCGGGACAGCTCACTATGGCTACACCTTC. As protein: CASSSEAGTAHYGYTF.

In regard to this clone: Given a much more abundant clone one base away, this may be a read error. This chain joins TRBV6-4 and TRBJ2-2; possibly TRBD1 for D (6 bases). Trimming shortened V by 5 bases and J by 5 bases, and 6 bases separated the two germline ends. CDR3 size: 12 residues. The V gene's germline CDR1 is MRHNA and CDR2 SNTAGT. The CDR3 sequence: CASSQGTGELFF. CDR3 sequence (DNA): TGTGCCAGCAGTCAGGGGACCGGGGAGCTGTTTTTT.

The chain has TRBV11-2 and TRBJ2-3; D is perhaps TRBD2 (7 bases). Germline assignment: CDR1 SGHAT and CDR2 FQNNGV. The CDR3 sequence is 16 residues long. Trimming removed 5 bases from V and 4 bases from J, with 19 bases in between. CDR3 amino acids: CASSQGGALASDTQYF. As DNA, the CDR3 is TGTGCCAGCAGCCAAGGGGGGGCACTAGCTTCAGATACGCAGTATTTT.

This clone was observed once. In DNA, the CDR3 is TGTGCCAGCAGCAGGGACAGGGGAGGCGAGCAGTACTTC. This gives the protein CASSRDRGGEQYF. The genes are TRBV5-4 and TRBJ2-7; 10 bases are shared with TRBD1. The CDR3 length is 13 residues. V shed 4 bases and J 6 bases; nucleotides not matched to a gene: 4. The germline V gene has CDR1 SGHNT and CDR2 YYREEE (reference sequence).

The V gene is TRBV19, the J gene TRBJ1-5; tentatively, D is TRBD1 (6 bases). This CDR3 comprises 15 residues. Germline assignment: CDR1 LNHDA and CDR2 SQIVND (reference sequence). Trimming stripped 8 bases from V and 0 bases from J, with 14 bases between. Written as DNA, the CDR3 is TGTGCCAGTGGGGGGGCCAGGACTAGCAATCAGCCCCAGCATTTT. Protein sequence: CASGGARTSNQPQHF.

The rearrangement uses TRBV19 and TRBJ1-4, with D perhaps matching TRBD1 (5 bases). Trimming cost V 4 bases and J 8 bases, with 11 bases left between them. This CDR3 is built from 13 residues. CDR1 is LNHDA, CDR2 SQIVND, per germline (reference sequence). CDR3 sequence (DNA): TGTGCCAGTAGTAAACAGGTCCCCGAAAAACTGTTTTTT. Translating it yields CASSKQVPEKLFF.

The rearrangement joins TRBV11-2 to TRBJ2-5; no firm D call. V lost 2 bases, J lost 4 bases, and 8 bases lay in between. CDR3 length equals 13 residues. Germline V gene sequence: CDR1 SGHAT, CDR2 FQNNGV. The CDR3 sequence: CASSLNTPETQYF. CDR3 nucleotide sequence: TGTGCCAGCAGCTTAAATACTCCAGAGACCCAGTACTTC. Complete variable domain (other parts from reference TRBV11-2 and TRBJ2-5): EAGVAQSPRYKIIEKRQSVAFWCNPISGHATLYWYQQILGQGPKLLIQFQNNGVVDDSQLPKDRFSAERLKGVDSTLKIQPAKLEDSAVYLCASSLNTPETQYFGPGTRLLVL.

This clone was seen only a few times. The chain joins TRBV4-2 to TRBJ1-2, with D hard to call. The germline gives CDR1 LGHNA, CDR2 YNFKEQ. Trimming removed 1 base at V and 3 bases at J, with 6 bases between. This CDR3 comprises 13 residues. CDR3 nucleotide sequence: TGTGCCAGCAGCCAAGGGACTGACTATGGCTACACCTTC. Translating it yields CASSQGTDYGYTF.

CDR3 protein: CASSPDDIYNEQFF. The CDR3 DNA reads TGTGCCAGCAGTCCCGATGACATCTACAATGAGCAGTTCTTC. The chain couples TRBV27 to TRBJ2-1; the D is unclear. The length of the CDR3 is 14 residues. Between the trimmed V and J ends, which lost 5 bases and 3 bases, there was a span of 11 bases. The germline V gene has CDR1 MNHEY and CDR2 SMNVEV (reference sequence).

The rearrangement uses TRBV7-9 and TRBJ2-2; 14 bases line up with TRBD2. With V trimmed by 4 bases and J by 5 bases, 12 bases remained unmatched. Germline V gene sequence: CDR1 SEHNR, CDR2 FQNEAQ (reference sequence). This CDR3 has 19 amino acids. In DNA, the CDR3 is TGTGCCAGCAGCTCAATTCCGGGACTAGCGGGAGCTGGGACCGGGGAGCTGTTTTTT. Encoded protein: CASSSIPGLAGAGTGELFF.

The genes are TRBV19 and TRBJ2-7; possible D gene TRBD2, 6 bases. This CDR3 contains 14 residues. Between the trimmed V and J ends, which lost 5 bases and 5 bases, there was a span of 16 bases. Germline assignment: CDR1 LNHDA and CDR2 SQIVND (reference sequence). CDR3 region: CASSPPGLRHEQYF. In nucleotides, the CDR3 is TGTGCCAGTAGTCCGCCGGGACTTCGCCACGAGCAGTACTTC. The complete variable domain, with remaining parts taken from reference TRBV19 and TRBJ2-7, reads DGGITQSPKYLFRKEGQNVTLSCEQNLNHDAMYWYRQDPGQGLRLIYYSQIVNDFQKGDIAEGYSVSREKKESFPLTVTSAQKNPTAFYLCASSPPGLRHEQYFGPGTRLTVT.

The rearrangement joins TRBV12-5 to TRBJ1-2; a possible D gene is TRBD1 (6 bases). The V end was cut by 0 bases, the J end by 5 bases, with 19 bases between. CDR1 and CDR2 from the germline V gene are LGHNT and FRNRAP. The CDR3 sequence is 17 residues long. CDR3 DNA sequence: TGTGCTAGTGGTTTGGTGTTGGGCCGTGGGGGCCAGTATGGCTACACCTTC. It translates to CASGLVLGRGGQYGYTF.

The chain carries TRBV4-1 and TRBJ1-2; 9 bases match TRBD1. The CDR3 length is 16 residues. Germline lookup yields CDR1 MGHRA and CDR2 YSYEKL. J was trimmed by 7 bases and V by 1 base; bases with no gene match: 10. The CDR3 spells CASSQVLTGGDGGYTF. As DNA, the CDR3 is TGCGCCAGCAGCCAAGTTCTGACAGGGGGGGATGGTGGCTACACCTTC.

The genes are TRBV10-3 and TRBJ2-2; TRBD1 is a possible D gene (7 bases). The germline V and J ends were trimmed by 6 bases and 7 bases, with 15 bases remaining between them. The germline V gene has CDR1 ENHRY and CDR2 SYGVKD. The CDR3 sequence is 14 residues long. The CDR3 region is CAISGTVEGGELFF. CDR3 bases: TGTGCCATCAGCGGGACAGTGGAGGGCGGGGAGCTGTTTTTT.

The CDR3 nucleotides are TGTGCCAGCAAAAGAAGGGGCTACGAGCAGTACTTC. Translation: CASKRRGYEQYF. This chain links TRBV6-5 with TRBJ2-7; tentatively, D is TRBD1 (5 bases). This CDR3 comprises 12 residues. Germline assignment: CDR1 MNHEY and CDR2 SVGAGI. Trimming stripped 7 bases from V and 3 bases from J, with 10 bases between.

The gene calls are TRBV24-1 and TRBJ2-3, with D possibly matching TRBD1 (6 bases). Germline assignment: CDR1 KGHDR and CDR2 SFDVKD. Trimming stripped 4 bases from V and 2 bases from J, with 9 bases between. This CDR3 comprises 14 residues. CDR3 DNA: TGTGCCACCAGTGACGGACAGTTCACAGATACGCAGTATTTT. Protein product: CATSDGQFTDTQYF.

V is TRBV2 and J is TRBJ1-1; 7 nucleotides agree with TRBD1. The CDR3 length is 15 residues. Germline CDR1 and CDR2: SNHLY and FYNNEI. After removal of 0 bases from V and 4 bases from J, the junction contained 5 bases not matched to a gene. CDR3: CASSEARGHGTEAFF. CDR3 in DNA: TGTGCCAGCAGTGAAGCGAGGGGGCATGGCACTGAAGCTTTCTTT.

This clone has just one count. The sample holds other DNA sequences that translate to the same CDR3. The rearrangement links TRBV19 to TRBJ1-5; tentatively, D is TRBD1 (5 bases). V shed 1 base and J shed 3 bases, with 10 bases lying between them. The V gene's germline CDR1 is LNHDA and CDR2 SQIVND (reference sequence). CDR3 length equals 15 residues. Here the CDR3 DNA reads TGTGCCAGTAGTATAGGGGGGGAAGTCAATCAGCCCCAGCATTTT. Translating gives CASSIGGEVNQPQHF.

V gene TRBV23-1 combines with J gene TRBJ1-4, with 7 nucleotides matching TRBD1. TRBV23-1 is marked as an open reading frame, function uncertain. CDR3 length: 13 residues. The CDR3 DNA sequence: TGCCCACGACAGGGCCTGAGAGGGGAAAAACTGTTTTTT. Translating gives CPRQGLRGEKLFF.